These 32 T cell receptor beta chains share one sample of origin, sequenced in a study of blood T cell repertoires in COVID-19. Sequencing used immunoSEQ multiplex PCR; TCRdb keeps in-frame clones, though not all of them. The sample consists of over 65,000 clones, over 75% of them appearing once. Material: peripheral blood. The receptors come from a woman aged 55-75 years with acute or convalescent COVID-19.

The V and J genes are TRBV19 and TRBJ2-3; D is undetermined. Trimming took off 7 bases at V and 2 bases at J, with 16 bases between the two ends. This CDR3 is built from 15 residues. Germline CDR1 reads LNHDA; CDR2 reads SQIVND (reference sequence). This CDR3 reads CASKRYSQNTDTQYF. The CDR3 nucleotides are TGTGCCAGTAAGAGGTATTCGCAAAACACAGATACGCAGTATTTT.

J is TRBJ1-2 and V is TRBV5-4; D gene uncertain. The CDR3 extends over 12 amino acids. Germline loops: CDR1 SGHNT, CDR2 YYREEE (reference sequence). Trimming removed 4 bases from V and 5 bases from J, with 9 bases in between. The CDR3 sequence: CASSQQLYGYTF. In DNA form, the CDR3 reads TGTGCCAGCAGCCAACAGCTATATGGCTACACCTTC.

The V call is TRBV14, the J call TRBJ1-4, with D hard to call. Germline CDR1 and CDR2: SGHDN and FVKESK. V was clipped by 2 bases and J by 5 bases, with 12 bases between them. The length of the CDR3 is 15 residues. CDR3 amino acids: CASSQPPRGNEKLFF. The CDR3 coding sequence is TGTGCCAGCAGCCAACCTCCACGAGGGAATGAAAAACTGTTTTTT.

The rearrangement links TRBV12-3 or TRBV12-4 to TRBJ1-1; a possible D gene is TRBD1 (5 bases). Trimming shortened V by 5 bases and J by 3 bases, and 10 bases separated the two germline ends. The CDR3 spans 13 residues. The CDR3 here is CASSLAGDTEAFF. The CDR3 nucleotides are TGTGCCAGCAGTCTCGCGGGGGACACTGAAGCTTTCTTT.

This sequence joins TRBV6-6 and TRBJ2-1; D possibly corresponds to TRBD1 (6 bases). In germline, CDR1 is MNHNY, CDR2 SVGAGI (reference sequence). The CDR3 totals 15 residues. V was pared by 4 bases and J by 0 bases, with 10 bases between. The CDR3 DNA is TGTGCCAGCAGTTTGGACAGTAGCTCCTACAATGAGCAGTTCTTC. This gives the protein CASSLDSSSYNEQFF.

The chain combines TRBV18 with TRBJ1-2, with D uncertain. CDR1 is KGHSH, CDR2 LQKENI, per germline. The CDR3 is made up of 15 amino acids. V lost 6 bases, J lost 0 bases, and 14 bases lay in between. CDR3 DNA sequence: TGTGCCAGCTCGCTAAGGACTGATACTAACTATGGCTACACCTTC. This translates into CASSLRTDTNYGYTF.

This chain joins TRBV7-9 and TRBJ2-7; 11 bases match TRBD1. Germline CDR1 SEHNR, CDR2 FQNEAQ (reference sequence). Germline trimming cut 1 base from V and 3 bases from J; bases unmatched to any gene: 5. The CDR3 totals 16 residues. As DNA, the CDR3 is TGTGCCAGCAGCTTAGGCACCGGGACAGGGGGCTACGAGCAGTACGTC. Its translation: CASSLGTGTGGYEQYV.

This chain connects TRBV6-1 to TRBJ2-5; D is possibly TRBD1 (6 bases). This CDR3 has 15 amino acids. Trimming pared 2 bases from V and 4 bases from J, leaving 14 bases between. The germline gives CDR1 MNHNS, CDR2 SASEGT. The CDR3 here is CASSERTDMIETQYF. The CDR3 region has the DNA TGTGCCAGCAGTGAAAGGACAGATATGATAGAGACCCAGTACTTC.

V usage is TRBV7-9 and J usage is TRBJ2-1; the D gene is possibly TRBD2 (6 bases). Per the germline V gene, CDR1 is SEHNR and CDR2 is FQNEAQ (reference sequence). Deletions cut 0 bases from V and 6 bases from J, with 6 bases between. The CDR3 sequence is 13 residues long. The CDR3: CASSLAGGNEQFF. The CDR3, as DNA: TGTGCCAGCAGCTTAGCGGGGGGCAATGAGCAGTTCTTC.

The CDR3 DNA follows: TGTGCCAGCAGCTTGACACAGGGGAGCACAGATACGCAGTATTTT. Protein sequence: CASSLTQGSTDTQYF. This sequence joins TRBV7-2 and TRBJ2-3, with 7 bases fitting TRBD1. The V gene end was trimmed by 3 bases and the J gene end by 0 bases; junction bases not matched to a gene: 3. This CDR3 has 15 amino acids. The germline CDR1 and CDR2 sequences are SGHTA and FQGNSA.

The rearrangement links TRBV29-1 to TRBJ2-2; D not certain. The germline V gene encodes CDR1 SQVTM and CDR2 ANQGSEA. The CDR3 covers 13 residues. The V and J ends lost 7 bases and 5 bases respectively, with 14 bases between them. The CDR3 nucleotides are TGCAGCGCCTTGTCCGGGTTGACCGGGGAGCTGTTTTTT. This translates into CSALSGLTGELFF.

The chain employs TRBV19 and TRBJ1-1; D unclear. CDR3 size: 14 residues. V was pared by 5 bases and J by 1 base, with 11 bases between. Per the germline V gene, CDR1 is LNHDA and CDR2 is SQIVND (reference sequence). CDR3 sequence: CASSPIPENTEAFF. Here the CDR3 DNA reads TGTGCCAGTAGTCCGATACCAGAGAACACTGAAGCTTTCTTT.

This clone showed up just a few times. Other DNA sequences in this specimen translate into the identical CDR3. The chain is built from TRBV10-2 and TRBJ1-5; D not resolved. Per germline, CDR1 WSHSY and CDR2 SAAADI. This CDR3 spans 16 amino acids. V dropped 2 bases and J dropped 0 bases, with 11 bases sitting between them. The CDR3 DNA is TGCGCCAGCAGTGAGAGTCCCGGGAATAGCAATCAGCCCCAGCATTTT. Protein product: CASSESPGNSNQPQHF.

The chain is built from TRBV29-1 and TRBJ1-1; D perhaps matches TRBD1 (6 bases). Germline lookup yields CDR1 SQVTM and CDR2 ANQGSEA. V lost 4 bases, J lost 2 bases, and 11 bases lay in between. CDR3 length: 13 residues. The CDR3 DNA sequence: TGCAGCGTTGCGACGGGGGGCAACACTGAAGCTTTCTTT. It codes for CSVATGGNTEAFF.

The chain recombines TRBV6-1 with TRBJ1-3; no firm D call. The CDR3 is made up of 16 amino acids. Trimming removed 4 bases at V and 0 bases at J, with 13 bases between. Germline CDR1 reads MNHNS; CDR2 reads SASEGT. The CDR3 reads CASSAQTTLSGNTIYF. The DNA of the CDR3 is TGTGCCAGCAGTGCTCAGACGACACTCTCTGGAAACACCATATATTTT.

V is TRBV12-5 and J is TRBJ1-1; 8 nucleotides match TRBD1. J lost 1 base, V lost 6 bases, and 7 bases had no gene match. The CDR3 runs to 15 residues. Germline lookup yields CDR1 LGHNT and CDR2 FRNRAP. The CDR3 DNA reads as TGTGCTAGTGGACGGGACAGGACGGGGAACACTGAAGCTTTCTTT. Its translation is CASGRDRTGNTEAFF.

J is TRBJ1-1 and V is TRBV2; D gene uncertain. The CDR3 consists of 13 residues. V was pared by 3 bases and J by 5 bases, with 10 bases between. The germline V gene has CDR1 SNHLY and CDR2 FYNNEI. The CDR3 loop reads CASSENLSTEAFF. The CDR3 nucleotides are TGTGCCAGCAGTGAGAATCTATCTACTGAAGCTTTCTTT.

The chain recombines TRBV6-5 with TRBJ2-1; D is perhaps TRBD2 (5 bases). CDR1 is MNHEY, CDR2 SVGAGI, per germline. The CDR3 totals 14 residues. V shed 6 bases and J shed 5 bases, with 14 bases lying between them. The CDR3 bases are TGTGCCAGCAGGCGGGTGGAGGTGGACAATGAGCAGTTCTTC. Translated: CASRRVEVDNEQFF.

J is TRBJ2-2 and V is TRBV5-1; tentative D call: TRBD2 (6 bases). This CDR3 spans 16 amino acids. Trimming left V 2 bases short and J 0 bases short, with 11 bases between. The germline V gene encodes CDR1 SGHRS and CDR2 YFSETQ. CDR3 sequence: CASSLGGNANTGELFF. The CDR3 nucleotides read TGCGCCAGCAGCTTAGGAGGGAACGCGAACACCGGGGAGCTGTTTTTT.

This sequence joins TRBV7-8 and TRBJ1-2; TRBD1 agrees at 7 bases. The CDR3 runs 18 residues. J was trimmed by 0 bases and V by 5 bases; bases with no gene match: 15. The germline CDR1 and CDR2 sequences are SGHVS and FQNEAQ. This CDR3 is CASSLRQGYFNTNYGYTF. CDR3 DNA: TGTGCCAGCAGCCTAAGACAGGGATACTTTAACACTAACTATGGCTACACCTTC.

J is TRBJ1-5 and V is TRBV2; D possibly corresponds to TRBD1 (6 bases). The CDR3 is 16 residues long. V was shortened by 2 bases and J by 7 bases, with 18 bases between the two germline ends. Germline CDR1 SNHLY, CDR2 FYNNEI. CDR3 sequence reads: CASSERSVTGDQPQHF. Written as DNA, the CDR3 is TGTGCCAGCAGTGAAAGGTCCGTGACAGGTGACCAGCCCCAGCATTTT.

As for this clone: A single base separates this from a much larger clone, so it may be a read error. The same CDR3 also results from other DNA sequences found in this sample. The gene calls are TRBV5-1 and TRBJ1-2, with 12 bases identical to TRBD1. Per germline, CDR1 SGHRS and CDR2 YFSETQ. V trimming: 0 bases; J trimming: 8 bases; junction bases outside the gene matches: 2. The CDR3 length is 14 residues. The CDR3 spells CASSLAGTGGGYTF. DNA of the CDR3: TGCGCCAGCAGCTTGGCCGGGACAGGGGGCGGCTACACCTTC.

This chain joins TRBV6-2 or TRBV6-3 and TRBJ2-7; 10 bases fit TRBD2. The CDR3 consists of 15 residues. Germline V gives CDR1 MNHEY, CDR2 SVGEGT. The junction had 4 bases not matched to a gene; V was cut back by 2 bases and J by 3 bases. The DNA for the CDR3 is TGTGCCAGCAGTTACGGGACTAGCGTATTCTACGAGCAGTACGTC. Translation: CASSYGTSVFYEQYV.

The V and J genes are TRBV5-4 and TRBJ2-5; 8 nucleotides line up with TRBD2. CDR3 length: 16 residues. With 4 bases clipped from V and 3 bases from J, the junction kept 11 bases outside the gene matches. In germline, CDR1 is SGHNT, CDR2 YYREEE (reference sequence). The CDR3 region is CASSAGTSIREETQYF. The DNA of the CDR3 is TGTGCCAGCAGCGCCGGGACTAGTATTCGGGAAGAGACCCAGTACTTC.

This clone was found once. The J gene is TRBJ1-5, the V gene TRBV5-5, with a weak D call TRBD1 (5 bases). The CDR3 contains 13 residues. V shed 0 bases and J shed 4 bases, with 5 bases lying between them. The germline CDR1 and CDR2 sequences are SGHKS and YYEKEE (reference sequence). CDR3 in DNA: TGTGCCAGCAGCTTGGCAGGGAATCAGCCCCAGCATTTT. Its protein product is CASSLAGNQPQHF.

The J gene is TRBJ1-2, the V gene TRBV6-5, with 8 bases matching TRBD1. The V and J ends lost 7 bases and 7 bases, in that order; junction bases with no gene match: 11. CDR3 length: 14 residues. Germline values: CDR1 MNHEY, CDR2 SVGAGI. The CDR3 DNA follows: TGTGCCAGCATGGTGTATCAGGGGGCGGGTGGCTACACCTTC. This encodes CASMVYQGAGGYTF.

This chain links TRBV4-1 with TRBJ1-6; no clear D gene. V was cut by 1 base and J by 1 base, with 11 bases left in between. CDR3 length: 17 amino acids. Looked up from germline, CDR1 is MGHRA and CDR2 is YSYEKL. CDR3: CASSQGGGRSYNSPLHF. The CDR3 DNA is TGCGCCAGCAGCCAAGGAGGAGGGCGGTCCTATAATTCACCCCTCCACTTT.

This chain connects TRBV28 to TRBJ2-5, with TRBD2 matching over 9 bases. Germline CDR1 reads MDHEN; CDR2 reads SYDVKM. The CDR3 length is 15 residues. V lost 3 bases and J lost 3; bases outside the gene matches: 5. The chain's CDR3 is CASSFSGGQEETQYF. For the CDR3, the DNA is TGTGCCAGCAGTTTCAGCGGGGGGCAGGAAGAGACCCAGTACTTC. The entire variable domain, with the rest obtained from reference TRBV28 and TRBJ2-5, is as follows: DVKVTQSSRYLVKRTGEKVFLECVQDMDHENMFWYRQDPGLGLRLIYFSYDVKMKEKGDIPEGYSVSREKKERFSLILESASTNQTSMYLCASSFSGGQEETQYFGPGTRLLVL.

This clone was found once. In DNA, the CDR3 is TGTGCCAGCAGCTTAGATGGGCGGGATCGGGAGACCCAGTACTTC. This gives the protein CASSLDGRDRETQYF. V gene TRBV7-2 combines with J gene TRBJ2-5; tentatively, D is TRBD2 (6 bases). CDR1 is SGHTA and CDR2 is FQGNSA in the germline V gene. The CDR3 sequence is 15 residues long. Trimming left V 1 base short and J 5 bases short, with 14 bases between.

The gene calls are TRBV6-5 and TRBJ1-6; D ambiguous. The CDR3 extends over 15 amino acids. V was trimmed by 0 bases and J by 9 bases, leaving 12 bases between them. Germline V lookup: CDR1 MNHEY, CDR2 SVGAGI. CDR3 sequence reads: CASSYSRVIGSPLHF. Written as DNA, the CDR3 is TGTGCCAGCAGTTACTCGAGGGTTATAGGTTCACCCCTCCACTTT.

This CDR3 reads CASRGVSQATEAFF. The CDR3, as DNA: TGTGCCAGCAGAGGGGTTTCCCAGGCCACTGAAGCTTTCTTT. V is TRBV2 and J is TRBJ1-1, with a weak D call TRBD1 (5 bases). Germline CDR1 reads SNHLY; CDR2 reads FYNNEI. The V end was cut by 6 bases, the J end by 4 bases, with 15 bases between. There are 14 residues in the CDR3.

This clone turned up a few times. V and J are TRBV19 and TRBJ1-1; D unclear. Deletions cut 6 bases from V and 3 bases from J, with 17 bases between. The length of the CDR3 is 15 residues. In germline, CDR1 is LNHDA, CDR2 SQIVND (reference sequence). Written as DNA, the CDR3 is TGTGCCAGTAGCCAAAGGGCGGGTGGAGACACTGAAGCTTTCTTT. Protein sequence: CASSQRAGGDTEAFF.